One and the same sample provided the 19 T cell receptor beta chains below, sequenced in a study of blood T cell repertoires in COVID-19. The method was immunoSEQ multiplex PCR; TCRdb's version includes in-frame clones alone and lacks a portion of them. Of about 180,000 clones listed, less than 90% are singletons. What was sequenced was PBMCs or T cells enriched from blood (not recorded which). The receptors stem from a woman between 50 and 59 years old who had recovered from COVID-19.

The chain joins TRBV24-1 to TRBJ2-3; 7 bases line up with TRBD2. This CDR3 region has 16 residues. Germline V gene lookup returns CDR1 KGHDR and CDR2 SFDVKD. The V gene end was trimmed by 1 base and the J gene end by 4 bases; junction bases not matched to a gene: 7. The CDR3 reads CATSDFLAAGSDTQYF. CDR3 sequence (DNA): TGTGCCACCAGTGATTTTCTAGCGGCGGGGTCAGATACGCAGTATTTT.

This chain links TRBV28 with TRBJ1-3, with D tentatively TRBD1 (5 bases). V was clipped by 2 bases and J by 7 bases, with 12 bases between them. CDR1 and CDR2 from the germline V gene are MDHEN and SYDVKM. The CDR3 has 14 residues. In DNA form, the CDR3 reads TGTGCCAGCAGTTTAAAGGGCAGGGCGAACACCATATATTTT. The encoded protein is CASSLKGRANTIYF.

In its sample, this clone was seen a few times. The chain links TRBV2 to TRBJ2-1, with a tentative D call TRBD2 (8 bases). The germline V gene encodes CDR1 SNHLY and CDR2 FYNNEI. The CDR3 spans 14 residues. CDR3 amino acids: CAGSEQGTSYEQFF. CDR3 DNA sequence: TGTGCGGGCAGTGAACAGGGGACTAGTTATGAGCAGTTCTTC.

The chain carries TRBV4-1 and TRBJ1-1; the D gene is possibly TRBD1 (6 bases). CDR3 size: 16 residues. CDR1 MGHRA and CDR2 YSYEKL come from the germline V gene. V was trimmed by 1 base and J by 7 bases, leaving 19 bases between them. CDR3 nucleotide sequence: TGCGCCAGCAGCCAAGTATCAGGGGCAGGGGTGAATGAAGCTTTCTTT. It encodes CASSQVSGAGVNEAFF.

The rearrangement links TRBV18 to TRBJ2-5; 8 bases are shared with TRBD2. The germline gives CDR1 KGHSH, CDR2 LQKENI. This CDR3 has 16 amino acids. V shed 1 base and J 5 bases; nucleotides not matched to a gene: 9. CDR3 residues: CASSPLPAGVGETQYF. CDR3 nucleotide sequence: TGTGCCAGCTCACCACTCCCAGCGGGAGTGGGGGAGACCCAGTACTTC. The full variable domain, its missing parts supplied by reference TRBV18 and TRBJ2-5, is NAGVMQNPRHLVRRRGQEARLRCSPMKGHSHVYWYRQLPEEGLKFMVYLQKENIIDESGMPKERFSAEFPKEGPSILRIQQVVRGDSAAYFCASSPLPAGVGETQYFGPGTRLLVL.

The J gene is TRBJ2-7, the V gene TRBV5-5; TRBD1 agrees at 7 bases. The CDR3 consists of 16 residues. V gave up 5 bases and J gave up 0 bases; unmatched junction bases: 11. The germline V gene has CDR1 SGHKS and CDR2 YYEKEE (reference sequence). DNA of the CDR3: TGTGCCAGCAGTAGGGACAGTCCCTTTGCCTCCTACGAGCAGTACTTC. It specifies CASSRDSPFASYEQYF.

The chain links TRBV28 to TRBJ2-7; the D gene is possibly TRBD2 (6 bases). V lost 5 bases to trimming and J lost 2 bases, with 13 bases between them. Germline assignment: CDR1 MDHEN and CDR2 SYDVKM. This CDR3 contains 14 residues. The CDR3 protein is CASSQGGAPYEQYF. CDR3 sequence (DNA): TGTGCCAGCAGTCAGGGAGGAGCCCCCTACGAGCAGTACTTC.

The sample holds one count of this clone. The CDR3 is CASSLEDWADGNTIYF. The CDR3 nucleotides are TGTGCCAGCAGCTTGGAGGACTGGGCGGATGGAAACACCATATATTTT. The chain links TRBV7-8 to TRBJ1-3; D is undetermined. The CDR3 is made up of 16 amino acids. CDR1 and CDR2 from the germline V gene are SGHVS and FQNEAQ. Trimming cost V 3 bases and J 3 bases, with 15 bases left between them.

The genes are TRBV19 and TRBJ2-7, with 9 nucleotides matching TRBD1. The CDR3 length is 11 residues. Germline-derived CDR1 and CDR2 are LNHDA and SQIVND (reference sequence). J lost 7 bases, V lost 10 bases, and 5 bases had no gene match. CDR3 amino acids: CANIQGAEQYF. The CDR3 nucleotides are TGTGCCAATATACAGGGGGCTGAGCAGTACTTC.

The chain joins TRBV11-3 to TRBJ2-7, with D possibly TRBD2 on 5 matching bases. The CDR3 has 13 amino acids. V dropped 5 bases and J dropped 3 bases, with 11 bases sitting between them. Germline V gene sequence: CDR1 SGHNT, CDR2 YENEEA. The CDR3 coding sequence is TGTGCCAGCAGCATCCGGGAAGGCTACGAGCAGTACTTC. This translates into CASSIREGYEQYF.

The chain uses TRBV27 and TRBJ2-2; 9 bases map to TRBD2. The CDR3 length is 15 residues. Germline V gene data show CDR1 as MNHEY and CDR2 as SMNVEV (reference sequence). Trimming cost V 5 bases and J 1 base; bases outside gene matches: 2. CDR3 amino acids: CASSPLAGNTGELFF. The DNA of the CDR3 is TGTGCCAGCAGTCCACTAGCGGGGAACACCGGGGAGCTGTTTTTT.

The rearrangement links TRBV6-1 to TRBJ2-7; the D is unclear. V gave up 0 bases and J gave up 9 bases, with 15 bases separating them. The germline gives CDR1 MNHNS, CDR2 SASEGT. CDR3 length equals 14 residues. CDR3 bases: TGTGCCAGCAGTGAAGCCTTAGTGTTCCAGGCGCAGTACTTC. It yields the protein CASSEALVFQAQYF.

V and J are TRBV11-2 and TRBJ2-1; 11 bases line up with TRBD2. The CDR3 is 17 amino acids. Germline CDR1 reads SGHAT; CDR2 reads FQNNGV. Trimming removed 1 base from V and 3 bases from J; junction bases left unmatched: 5. The CDR3 sequence is CASSLVSLAGGYNEQFF. The CDR3, as DNA: TGTGCCAGCAGCTTAGTGTCCCTAGCGGGAGGCTACAATGAGCAGTTCTTC.

This rearrangement joins TRBV5-1 to TRBJ2-3; D gene uncertain. V lost 1 base, J lost 3 bases, and 9 bases lay in between. The germline CDR1 and CDR2 sequences are SGHRS and YFSETQ. The CDR3 covers 14 residues. The CDR3 protein is CASSLMGLTDTQYF. CDR3 DNA: TGCGCCAGCAGCTTGATGGGCTTAACAGATACGCAGTATTTT.

J is TRBJ1-3 and V is TRBV7-2; D may be TRBD1 (5 bases). This CDR3 region has 14 residues. V was shortened by 2 bases and J by 7 bases, with 12 bases between the two germline ends. Looked up from germline, CDR1 is SGHTA and CDR2 is FQGNSA. CDR3 sequence (DNA): TGTGCCAGCAGCTTAAGGGGCAGGGTTAACACCATATATTTT. Amino acid sequence: CASSLRGRVNTIYF.

The chain combines TRBV28 with TRBJ1-1; no firm D call. Trimming removed 8 bases from V and 0 bases from J, with 10 bases in between. The CDR3 runs to 13 residues. Germline CDR1 is MDHEN and CDR2 is SYDVKM. Here the CDR3 reads CASRALLNTEAFF. CDR3 bases: TGTGCCAGCCGAGCTTTGTTGAACACTGAAGCTTTCTTT.

The chain joins TRBV19 to TRBJ2-7; tentatively, D is TRBD2 (5 bases). V lost 3 bases, J lost 2 bases, and 8 bases lay in between. The CDR3 is 13 residues long. Per germline, CDR1 LNHDA and CDR2 SQIVND (reference sequence). CDR3 sequence (DNA): TGTGCCAGTAGTATTGAACTAGCCTACGAGCAGTACTTC. The encoded protein is CASSIELAYEQYF. Full variable domain (remainder filled in from reference TRBV19 and TRBJ2-7): DGGITQSPKYLFRKEGQNVTLSCEQNLNHDAMYWYRQDPGQGLRLIYYSQIVNDFQKGDIAEGYSVSREKKESFPLTVTSAQKNPTAFYLCASSIELAYEQYFGPGTRLTVT.

The rearrangement uses TRBV5-1 and TRBJ1-2; weak D call: TRBD1 (5 bases). This CDR3 has 15 amino acids. Deletions cut 4 bases from V and 3 bases from J, with 16 bases between. Germline loops: CDR1 SGHRS, CDR2 YFSETQ. DNA of the CDR3: TGCGCCAGCAGCGCCAACTTTCAGGGCGACTATGGCTACACCTTC. Translated, it gives CASSANFQGDYGYTF. The full variable domain, completed using reference TRBV5-1 and TRBJ1-2, is KAGVTQTPRYLIKTRGQQVTLSCSPISGHRSVSWYQQTPGQGLQFLFEYFSETQRNKGNFPGRFSGRQFSNSRSEMNVSTLELGDSALYLCASSANFQGDYGYTFGSGTRLTVV.

The chain couples TRBV29-1 to TRBJ1-2, with D perhaps matching TRBD1 (5 bases). Germline-derived CDR1 and CDR2 are SQVTM and ANQGSEA. The germline V and J ends were trimmed by 7 bases and 8 bases, with 11 bases remaining between them. This CDR3 spans 10 amino acids. The DNA of the CDR3 is TGCAGCGCCTTCCAGGGAGGCTACACCTTC. Translated: CSAFQGGYTF.